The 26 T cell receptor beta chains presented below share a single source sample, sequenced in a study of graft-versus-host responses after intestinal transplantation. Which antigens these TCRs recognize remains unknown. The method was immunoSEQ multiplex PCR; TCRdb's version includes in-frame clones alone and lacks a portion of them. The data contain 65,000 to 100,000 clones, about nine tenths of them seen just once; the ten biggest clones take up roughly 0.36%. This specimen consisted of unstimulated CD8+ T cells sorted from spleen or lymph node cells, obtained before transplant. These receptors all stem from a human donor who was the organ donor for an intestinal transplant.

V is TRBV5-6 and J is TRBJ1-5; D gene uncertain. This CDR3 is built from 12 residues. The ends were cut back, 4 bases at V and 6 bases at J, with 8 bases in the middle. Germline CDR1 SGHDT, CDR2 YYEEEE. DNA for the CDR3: TGTGCCAGCAGCCTCGGTAGTCAGCCCCAGCATTTT. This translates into CASSLGSQPQHF.

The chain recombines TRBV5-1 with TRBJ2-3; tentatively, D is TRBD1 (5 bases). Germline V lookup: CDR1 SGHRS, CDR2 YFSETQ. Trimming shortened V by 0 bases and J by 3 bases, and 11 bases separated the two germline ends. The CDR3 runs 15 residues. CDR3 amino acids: CASSLAQGTTDTQYF. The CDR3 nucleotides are TGCGCCAGCAGCTTGGCCCAGGGAACTACAGATACGCAGTATTTT.

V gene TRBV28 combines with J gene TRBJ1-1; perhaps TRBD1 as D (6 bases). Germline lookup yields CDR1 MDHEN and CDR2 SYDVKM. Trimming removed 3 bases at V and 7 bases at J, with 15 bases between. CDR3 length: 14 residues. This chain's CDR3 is CASSFPETGLEAFF. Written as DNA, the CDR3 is TGTGCCAGCAGTTTCCCAGAAACAGGGCTTGAAGCTTTCTTT.

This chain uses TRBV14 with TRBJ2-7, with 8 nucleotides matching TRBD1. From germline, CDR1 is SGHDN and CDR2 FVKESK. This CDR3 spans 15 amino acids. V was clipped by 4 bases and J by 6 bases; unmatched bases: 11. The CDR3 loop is CASSLVGQVNGEQYF. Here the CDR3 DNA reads TGTGCCAGCAGCCTTGTGGGACAGGTTAATGGCGAGCAGTACTTC.

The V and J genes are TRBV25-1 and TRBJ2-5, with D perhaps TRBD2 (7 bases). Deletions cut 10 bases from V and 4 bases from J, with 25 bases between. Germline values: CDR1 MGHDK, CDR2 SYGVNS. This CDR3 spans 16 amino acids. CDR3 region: CATEHIPGGAGETQYF. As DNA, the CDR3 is TGTGCCACCGAACATATCCCGGGGGGCGCGGGAGAGACCCAGTACTTC.

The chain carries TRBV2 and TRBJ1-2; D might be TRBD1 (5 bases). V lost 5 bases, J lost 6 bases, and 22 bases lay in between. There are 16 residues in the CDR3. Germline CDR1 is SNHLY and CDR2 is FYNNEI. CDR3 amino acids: CASSWSAFRGKDGYTF. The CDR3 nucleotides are TGTGCCAGCAGTTGGTCGGCCTTCCGGGGGAAGGATGGCTACACCTTC.

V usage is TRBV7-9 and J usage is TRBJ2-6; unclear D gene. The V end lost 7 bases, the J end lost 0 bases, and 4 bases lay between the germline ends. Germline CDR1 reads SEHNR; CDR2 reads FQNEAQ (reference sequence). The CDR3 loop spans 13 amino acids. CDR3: CASTRSGANVLTF. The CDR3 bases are TGTGCCAGCACGCGCTCTGGGGCCAACGTCCTGACTTTC.

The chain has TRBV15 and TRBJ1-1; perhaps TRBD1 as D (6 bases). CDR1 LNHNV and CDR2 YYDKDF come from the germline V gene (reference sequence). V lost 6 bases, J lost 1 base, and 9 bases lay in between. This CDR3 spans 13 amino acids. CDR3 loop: CATRWTENTEAFF. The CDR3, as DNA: TGTGCCACCAGGTGGACAGAGAACACTGAAGCTTTCTTT.

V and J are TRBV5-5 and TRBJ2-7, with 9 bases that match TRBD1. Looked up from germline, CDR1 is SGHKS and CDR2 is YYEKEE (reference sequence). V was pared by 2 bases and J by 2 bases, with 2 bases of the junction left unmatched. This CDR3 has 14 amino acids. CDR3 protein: CASSFGTGTYEQYF. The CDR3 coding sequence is TGTGCCAGCAGCTTCGGGACAGGGACCTACGAGCAGTACTTC. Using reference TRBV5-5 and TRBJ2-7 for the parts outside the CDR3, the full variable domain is DAGVTQSPTHLIKTRGQQVTLRCSPISGHKSVSWYQQVLGQGPQFIFQYYEKEERGRGNFPDRFSARQFPNYSSELNVNALLLGDSALYLCASSFGTGTYEQYFGPGTRLTVT.

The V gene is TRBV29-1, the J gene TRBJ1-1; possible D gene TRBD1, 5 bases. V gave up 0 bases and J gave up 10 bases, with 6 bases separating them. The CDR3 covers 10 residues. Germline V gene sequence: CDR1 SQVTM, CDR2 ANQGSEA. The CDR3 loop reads CSVEEGPAFF. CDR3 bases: TGCAGCGTTGAAGAGGGGCCAGCTTTCTTT.

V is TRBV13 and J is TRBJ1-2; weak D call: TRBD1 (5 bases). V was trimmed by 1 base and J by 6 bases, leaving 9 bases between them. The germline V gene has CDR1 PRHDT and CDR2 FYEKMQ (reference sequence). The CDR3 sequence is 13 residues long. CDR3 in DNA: TGTGCCAGCAGCTTAGAAGGGGTAGATGGCTACACCTTC. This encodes CASSLEGVDGYTF.

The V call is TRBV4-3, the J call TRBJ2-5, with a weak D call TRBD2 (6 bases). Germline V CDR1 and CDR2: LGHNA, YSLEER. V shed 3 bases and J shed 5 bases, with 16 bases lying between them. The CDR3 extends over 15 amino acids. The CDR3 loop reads CASSHARLGSETQYF. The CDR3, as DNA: TGCGCCAGCAGCCACGCAAGACTAGGGTCGGAGACCCAGTACTTC.

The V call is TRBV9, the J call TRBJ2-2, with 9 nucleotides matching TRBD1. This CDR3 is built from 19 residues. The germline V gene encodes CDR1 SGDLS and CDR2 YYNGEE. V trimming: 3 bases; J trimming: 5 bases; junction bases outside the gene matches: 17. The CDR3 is CASSAHRPTGGRMTGELFF. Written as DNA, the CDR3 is TGTGCCAGCAGCGCCCACAGACCTACAGGGGGCAGGATGACCGGGGAGCTGTTTTTT.

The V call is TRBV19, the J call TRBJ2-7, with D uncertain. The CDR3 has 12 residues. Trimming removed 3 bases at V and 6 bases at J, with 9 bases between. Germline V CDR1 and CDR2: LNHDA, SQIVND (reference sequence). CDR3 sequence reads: CASSIGPTEQYF. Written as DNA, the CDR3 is TGTGCCAGTAGTATCGGTCCTACCGAGCAGTACTTC.

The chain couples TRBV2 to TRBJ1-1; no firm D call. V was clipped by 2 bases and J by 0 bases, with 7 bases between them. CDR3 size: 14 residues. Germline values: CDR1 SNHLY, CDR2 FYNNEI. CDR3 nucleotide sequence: TGTGCCAGCAGTGAACCGGAGGTGAACACTGAAGCTTTCTTT. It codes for CASSEPEVNTEAFF.

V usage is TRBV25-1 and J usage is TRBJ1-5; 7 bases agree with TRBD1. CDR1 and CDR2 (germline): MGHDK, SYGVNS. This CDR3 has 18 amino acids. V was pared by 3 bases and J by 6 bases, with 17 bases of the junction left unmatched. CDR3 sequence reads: CASSDVWDEQGPGQPQHF. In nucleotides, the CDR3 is TGTGCCAGCAGTGATGTTTGGGATGAACAGGGGCCGGGTCAGCCCCAGCATTTT.

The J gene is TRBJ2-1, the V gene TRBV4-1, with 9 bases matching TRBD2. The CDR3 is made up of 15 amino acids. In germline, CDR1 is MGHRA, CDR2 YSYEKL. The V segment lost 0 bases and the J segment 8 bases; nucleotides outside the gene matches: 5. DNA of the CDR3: TGCGCCAGCAGCCAAGAGGGTAGCGGGGGAGATGAGCAGTTCTTC. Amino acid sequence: CASSQEGSGGDEQFF.

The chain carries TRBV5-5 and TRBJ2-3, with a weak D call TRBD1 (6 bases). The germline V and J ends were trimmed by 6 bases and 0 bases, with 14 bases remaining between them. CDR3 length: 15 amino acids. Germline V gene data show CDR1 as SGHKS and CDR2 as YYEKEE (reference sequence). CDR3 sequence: CASTPGTGSTDTQYF. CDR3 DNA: TGTGCCAGCACCCCTGGTACAGGGAGCACAGATACGCAGTATTTT.

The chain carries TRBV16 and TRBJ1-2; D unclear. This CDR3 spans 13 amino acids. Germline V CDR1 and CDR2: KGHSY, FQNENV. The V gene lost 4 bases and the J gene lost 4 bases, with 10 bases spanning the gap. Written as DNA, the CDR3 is TGTGCCAGCAGCCCGGACTCCGGCTATGGCTACACCTTC. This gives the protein CASSPDSGYGYTF.

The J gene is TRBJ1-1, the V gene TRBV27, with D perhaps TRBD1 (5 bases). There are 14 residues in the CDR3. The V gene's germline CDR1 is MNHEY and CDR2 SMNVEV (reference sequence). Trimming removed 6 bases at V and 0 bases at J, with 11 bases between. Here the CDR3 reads CASSRTDMNTEAFF. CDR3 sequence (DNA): TGTGCCAGCAGCCGGACGGACATGAACACTGAAGCTTTCTTT.

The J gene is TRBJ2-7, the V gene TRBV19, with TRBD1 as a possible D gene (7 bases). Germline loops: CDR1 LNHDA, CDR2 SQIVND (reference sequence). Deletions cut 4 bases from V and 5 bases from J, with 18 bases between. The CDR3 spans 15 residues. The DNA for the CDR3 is TGTGCCAGTAGTAGCGGGACAACAGGGGCCAACGAGCAGTACTTC. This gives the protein CASSSGTTGANEQYF.

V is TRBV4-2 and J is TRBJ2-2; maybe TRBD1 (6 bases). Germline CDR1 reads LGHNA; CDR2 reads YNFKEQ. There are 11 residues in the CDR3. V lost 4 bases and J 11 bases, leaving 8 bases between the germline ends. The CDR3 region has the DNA TGTGCCAGCAGCCTTGGGACAGAGCTGTTTTTT. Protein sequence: CASSLGTELFF.

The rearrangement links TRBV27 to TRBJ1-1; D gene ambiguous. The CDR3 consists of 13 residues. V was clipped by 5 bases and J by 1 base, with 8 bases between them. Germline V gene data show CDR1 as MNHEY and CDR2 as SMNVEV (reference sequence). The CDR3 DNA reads TGTGCCAGCAGTATACTTACGAACACTGAAGCTTTCTTT. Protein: CASSILTNTEAFF.

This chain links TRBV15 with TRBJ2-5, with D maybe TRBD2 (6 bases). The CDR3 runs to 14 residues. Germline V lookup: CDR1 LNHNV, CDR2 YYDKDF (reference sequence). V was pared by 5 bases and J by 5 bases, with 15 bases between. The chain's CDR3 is CATSVPGLLETQYF. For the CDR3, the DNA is TGTGCCACCAGCGTGCCGGGACTCCTCGAGACCCAGTACTTC.

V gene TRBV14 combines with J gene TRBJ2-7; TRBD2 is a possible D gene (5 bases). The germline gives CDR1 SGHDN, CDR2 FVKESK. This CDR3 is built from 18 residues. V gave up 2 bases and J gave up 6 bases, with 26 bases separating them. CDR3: CASSQKFEVRVAPSEQYF. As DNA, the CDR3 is TGTGCCAGCAGCCAAAAATTCGAAGTTCGAGTAGCGCCAAGCGAGCAGTACTTC.

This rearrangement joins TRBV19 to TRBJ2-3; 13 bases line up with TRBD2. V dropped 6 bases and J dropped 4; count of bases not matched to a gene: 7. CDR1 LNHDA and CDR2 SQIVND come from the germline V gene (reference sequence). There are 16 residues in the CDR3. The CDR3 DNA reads TGTGCCAGTAGAATAACTAGCGGGGGGGCTCCAGATACGCAGTATTTT. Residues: CASRITSGGAPDTQYF.